This TCR beta chain was retrieved from a study of blood T cells in healthy people across ages (dated by TCRdb to between 2014 and 2017). A note on the overall study: Template switching captured roughly one uniquely barcoded TCR beta cDNA molecule per two T cells in model experiments. To avoid experimental bias, donors of different ages were distributed randomly across sequencing lanes. Age-related changes in TCR beta repertoire diversity were measured in the study by deep sequencing normalized with unique cDNA molecular identifiers. The donors were divided into four age groups: young (average approximately 16 years), middle-aged (about 41), aged (around 67) and long-lived (roughly 82). Two additional independent replicas of 1 million unique cDNA reads from the same blood draw were analyzed for two donors (one aged 18 to 29 and one aged 80 or older).

V is reduced by 4 bases and J by 3 bases, leaving a spacing of 10 bases between them. The germline V gene (reference sequence) sets CDR1 to DFQATT and CDR2 to SNEGSKA. Measured from the cysteine to the phenylalanine, the CDR3 is 13 residues long. Only the CDR3 DNA stays, 39 bases, in frame from base 1. Concerning this clonotype: Its antigen is still unknown. No clone much larger than this one lies a single base away; base qualities are absent.

The approximately 39 donors, aged about 6 to 90 years, were systemically healthy Caucasian individuals from Russia. About 10 milliliters of peripheral blood were collected from each donor into EDTA-treated Vacutainer tubes. PBMCs were isolated by Ficoll-Paque density-gradient centrifugation, with at least 6.5 million obtained per sample. Total RNA, at least 6 micrograms per sample, was extracted from PBMCs with Trizol reagent. The percentages of naive CD45RAhigh/CD27high T cells were determined by flow cytometry on a PBMC aliquot from every donor. Study-wide conclusions, independent of this receptor: Compared with the aged group, the long-lived group had more naive CD4+ T cells, fewer expanded clones and increased TCR diversity, a pattern suggesting age selection. Estimates of total diversity from one million sequenced T cells were regarded as lower bounds and underestimates. Observed TCR beta diversity correlated strongly with the percentage of naive T cells measured by flow cytometry. Because donor CMV infection status was unknown, age-related changes in expanded clonotypes were potentially confounded. Observed TCR beta diversity per million T cells fell roughly linearly with age, and a significant reduction was already apparent by age around 40. Since profiling was done on bulk unsorted PBMCs, naive and antigen-experienced compartments could not be conclusively compared.

The library relied on 5' RACE. Sequencer: Illumina HiSeq 2500. A second PCR of about 6 to 12 cycles was run with a J-beta primer mix and a sample-barcoded 5' primer. Each TCR beta cDNA molecule received a unique molecular identifier from a template-switch 5' adaptor carrying 12 random nucleotides. Each sample yielded at least 2.5 million CDR3-containing paired-end reads. First-strand cDNA was synthesized from all RNA with the Mint cDNA synthesis kit, primed by a TRBC-specific oligonucleotide. After uracil-DNA glycosylase treatment, a first 18-cycle PCR used universal primers M1SS and BC2_uni_R on all cDNA. As for the authors' bioinformatics: For normalization, 1 million high-quality reads, each with a distinct molecular identifier, were randomly selected from each sample. Instead of being binned into consensus sequences, reads that shared molecular identifiers were thrown out. MiTCR, with a Q25 quality threshold and the strictest error-elimination algorithm, was used for CDR3 identification, clonotype clustering and error correction. Lower-bound total TCR beta diversity was estimated with a nonparametric unseen species model using Euler transformation. The public reads were reprocessed in TCRdb via fastp at Q25 and MiXCR, keeping in-frame beta chains. Merged by CDR3 protein, the rows form single entries marked with the most common genes and DNA. The V and J calls, along with clone size, are taken from TCRdb and not from the paper's own processing. The sample table shows about 720,000 distinct CDR3 sequences, and about a fifth are seen once. The ten largest make up around 22% of the sample.

Sequencing used blood. Recombination linked TRBV20-1 to TRBJ1-5, with the D gene call left open. The sequence was obtained from a man aged 70-80 years in good health. The CDR3 loop reads CSATRRDNQPQHF. The sequenced DNA: TGCAGTGCTACACGACGTGACAATCAGCCCCAGCATTTT.